A single sample gave rise to the 13 T cell receptor beta chains below, sequenced in a study of breast tumors, draining lymph nodes, adjacent tissues. TCRdb used MiXCR to reprocess the multiplex PCR reads, holding one entry per CDR3 protein. The sample holds more than 50,000 distinct CDR3 sequences, less than 60% seen once. Sequenced: breast tumor tissue. The receptors were sampled from a female donor with breast cancer. Some clones in this sample may be carry-over from other donors' samples.

This chain connects TRBV20-1 to TRBJ1-6; the match to TRBD1 covers 7 bases. In germline, CDR1 is DFQATT, CDR2 SNEGSKA (reference sequence). There are 16 residues in the CDR3. The V segment lost 2 bases and the J segment 6 bases; nucleotides outside the gene matches: 10. CDR3 bases: TGCAGTGCTAGATACCAAACAGGGGCCCTTAATTCACCCCTCCACTTT. This gives the protein CSARYQTGALNSPLHF.

This chain links TRBV7-9 with TRBJ2-1; 12 positions match TRBD2. V shed 2 bases and J 3 bases; nucleotides not matched to a gene: 11. Germline lookup yields CDR1 SEHNR and CDR2 FQNEAQ (reference sequence). The CDR3 runs 19 residues. In DNA, the CDR3 is TGTGCCAGCAGCTTATGGGGGGGGCTAGCGGGAGGGAGCTACAATGAGCAGTTCTTC. Protein sequence: CASSLWGGLAGGSYNEQFF.

In this sample, this clonotype turned up many times. V gene TRBV7-9 combines with J gene TRBJ1-6; TRBD1 matches 8 bases. This CDR3 has 16 residues. CDR1 is SEHNR, CDR2 FQNEAQ, per germline (reference sequence). V shed 8 bases and J 0 bases; nucleotides not matched to a gene: 6. The CDR3 nucleotides are TGTGCCAGCGGACGACAGGGGAGCTCCTATAATTCACCCCTCCACTTT. It specifies CASGRQGSSYNSPLHF.

This clonotype was seen a handful of times. This chain links TRBV2 with TRBJ1-1; no reliable D call. The germline V and J ends were trimmed by 6 bases and 0 bases, with 8 bases remaining between them. The CDR3 sequence is 13 residues long. Germline lookup yields CDR1 SNHLY and CDR2 FYNNEI. This CDR3 reads CASSPPMNTEAFF. The CDR3 DNA follows: TGTGCCAGCAGCCCACCCATGAACACTGAAGCTTTCTTT.

The V gene is TRBV2, the J gene TRBJ1-5; a possible D gene is TRBD1 (5 bases). CDR3 length: 15 residues. V was trimmed by 0 bases and J by 5 bases, leaving 11 bases between them. Germline-derived CDR1 and CDR2 are SNHLY and FYNNEI. CDR3 nucleotide sequence: TGTGCCAGCAGTGAAGCCGGCCGCAGGGATCAGCCCCAGCATTTT. Its translation is CASSEAGRRDQPQHF.

Concerning this clonotype itself: No DNA is shown, since the ends of the CDR3 on it are uncertain; the CDR3 is the one TCRdb lists. The chain uses TRBV7-9 and TRBJ1-3. The CDR3 numbers 19 amino acids, ends counted. Per the germline V gene, CDR1 is SEHNR and CDR2 is FQNEAQ (reference sequence). The CDR3 region is CASSFYICSARDFGNTIYF.

This clonotype was detected many times. The chain joins TRBV5-1 to TRBJ2-3; 7 bases map to TRBD2. Trimming took 0 bases from V and 1 from J; bases not matched to a gene: 5. CDR3 size: 16 residues. Per the germline V gene, CDR1 is SGHRS and CDR2 is YFSETQ. Here the CDR3 reads CASSLGARGGTDTQYF. Written as DNA, the CDR3 is TGCGCCAGCAGCTTGGGGGCCCGGGGGGGCACAGATACGCAGTATTTT.

The genes are TRBV24-1 and TRBJ2-4, with D hard to call. Trimming left V 3 bases short and J 1 base short, with 15 bases between. CDR1 and CDR2 from the germline V gene are KGHDR and SFDVKD. The CDR3 consists of 17 residues. In nucleotides, the CDR3 is TGTGCCACCAGTGATCTGGACCTTCGAAGGGCCAAAAACATTCAGTACTTC. Translated, it gives CATSDLDLRRAKNIQYF.

The chain recombines TRBV7-8 with TRBJ2-7; D is ambiguous. V lost 3 bases, J lost 7 bases, and 16 bases lay in between. Germline-derived CDR1 and CDR2 are SGHVS and FQNEAQ. The CDR3 contains 14 residues. The CDR3 loop reads CASSFGTPGREQYF. The CDR3 DNA reads as TGTGCCAGCAGCTTTGGAACTCCCGGCCGGGAGCAGTACTTC.

The chain carries TRBV5-4 and TRBJ2-1, with a possible D match to TRBD2 (5 bases). The CDR3 loop spans 16 amino acids. Trimming took 1 base from V and 6 from J, leaving 17 bases between them. Germline V CDR1 and CDR2: SGHNT, YYREEE (reference sequence). CDR3 nucleotide sequence: TGTGCCAGCAGCTTGAGCGGTGGCTTGACGGGCAATGAGCAGTTCTTC. This encodes CASSLSGGLTGNEQFF.

The chain joins TRBV9 to TRBJ1-1; D remains unclear. This CDR3 region has 14 residues. Germline CDR1 and CDR2: SGDLS and YYNGEE. Trimming took off 0 bases at V and 5 bases at J, with 11 bases between the two ends. The CDR3 nucleotides are TGTGCCAGCAGCGTAGCGGGCGGAGGGACTGAAGCTTTCTTT. This gives the protein CASSVAGGGTEAFF.

This clonotype occurred once. This rearrangement joins TRBV7-6 to TRBJ1-2; 7 positions agree with TRBD1. CDR3 length equals 15 residues. J gave up 4 bases and V 5 bases, and 10 bases lay outside the gene matches. The V gene's germline CDR1 is SGHVS and CDR2 FNYEAQ. CDR3 loop: CASSPQGSSSYGYTF. In DNA, the CDR3 is TGTGCCAGCAGCCCACAGGGGAGCTCTAGCTATGGCTACACCTTC. The full variable domain, its missing parts supplied by reference TRBV7-6 and TRBJ1-2, is GAGVSQSPRYKVTKRGQDVALRCDPISGHVSLYWYRQALGQGPEFLTYFNYEAQQDKSGLPNDRFSAERPEGSISTLTIQRTEQRDSAMYRCASSPQGSSSYGYTFGSGTRLTVV.

This clonotype was recorded many times. The chain joins TRBV20-1 to TRBJ2-5; 10 bases match TRBD2. There are 17 residues in the CDR3. J lost 0 bases, V lost 6 bases, and 13 bases had no gene match. Germline lookup yields CDR1 DFQATT and CDR2 SNEGSKA (reference sequence). CDR3 sequence (DNA): TGCAGTGCCTCCGGGGGGGGAGCGGGGGGGCACCAAGAGACCCAGTACTTC. It specifies CSASGGGAGGHQETQYF.